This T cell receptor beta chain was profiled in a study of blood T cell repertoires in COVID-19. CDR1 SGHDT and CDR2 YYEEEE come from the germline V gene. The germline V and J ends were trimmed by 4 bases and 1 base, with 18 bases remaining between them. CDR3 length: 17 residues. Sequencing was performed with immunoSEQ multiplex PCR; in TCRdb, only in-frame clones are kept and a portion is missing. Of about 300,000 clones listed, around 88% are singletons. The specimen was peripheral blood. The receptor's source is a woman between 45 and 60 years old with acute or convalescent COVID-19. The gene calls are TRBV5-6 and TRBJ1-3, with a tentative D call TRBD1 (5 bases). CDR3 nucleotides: TGTGCCAGCAGCCCGGACGGTCCGCAGGGTTCTGGAAACACCATATATTTT. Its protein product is CASSPDGPQGSGNTIYF.